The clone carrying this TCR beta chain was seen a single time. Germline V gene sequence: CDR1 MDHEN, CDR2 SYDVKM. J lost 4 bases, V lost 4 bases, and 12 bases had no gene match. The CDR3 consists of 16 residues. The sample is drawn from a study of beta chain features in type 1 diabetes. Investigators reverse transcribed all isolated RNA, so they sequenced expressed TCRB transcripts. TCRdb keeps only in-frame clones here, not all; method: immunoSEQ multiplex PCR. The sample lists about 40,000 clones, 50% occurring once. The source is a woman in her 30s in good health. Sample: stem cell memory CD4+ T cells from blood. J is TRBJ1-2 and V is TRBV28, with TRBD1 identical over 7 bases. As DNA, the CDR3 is TGTGCCAGCAGTTCCGTCCAACCGGGACAGAGCTATGGCTACACCTTC. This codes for CASSSVQPGQSYGYTF.